This T cell receptor beta chain was observed in a study of cytomegalovirus exposure and HLA in healthy donors (dated by TCRdb to about 2017). In terms of the full investigation: In an earlier analysis of 587 of the donors, roughly 300 Gb of sequence data and 90 million to 120 million unique TCR beta sequences from 150 million to 200 million T cells were reported. Among the roughly 400 genotyped donors, 81% belonged to the genetic ancestry cluster associated with self-reported Caucasian donors. Every repertoire in the discovery cohort had been generated on one and the same sequencing platform. About 300 gigabases of sequencing data and approximately 85 million unique TCR sequences were included in an early release covering about 620 HLA-typed donors. A later genetic analysis used genome-wide SNP genotypes for about three fifths of the 666 donors, treating that subset as a discovery cohort. To study patterns of TCR occurrence, a later analysis re-analyzed previously published TCR beta repertoires from 600 to 750 donors and added high-resolution HLA genotyping. Typing coverage varied by locus: about 629-640 donors for A, B, C, DRB1 and DQB1; 522 for DQA1; around 610 for DPA1; roughly 450 for DPB1. Donor age, sex, ethnicity and CMV serostatus were compiled together with the repertoire data. Among around 400 genotyped donors of the cohort, an average of around 240,000 unique TCR beta nucleotide sequences was sequenced per donor, of which about 18% were non-productive. The study was designed to test whether signatures of past pathogen exposure could be identified by cataloging public T cell receptors. HLA typing covered class I and class II loci at four-digit resolution. Four to six DR-DQ haplotypes were handled as single units for association and clustering, since linkage in the cohort was strong. The T cell repertoires of several hundred subjects were profiled by immunosequencing and related to cytomegalovirus serostatus. Rather than drawing on any new phenotypic data, the later analysis identified candidate immune exposures from TCR beta sequences and the way those sequences occurred across donors. Along with the roughly 700-subject first cohort, a separate validation cohort of over a hundred different subjects was used. An earlier analysis of around 540 of the donors applied high-throughput TCR beta sequencing to assess whether each TCR beta V gene segment acted as functional or pseudogenic. The study combined high-throughput TCR immunosequencing, statistical association of individual TCRs with disease status, and machine learning to predict cytomegalovirus infection status.

The paper's findings and limits, for the study overall: Correlated functional status among segregating V segments might be attributable to linkage disequilibrium, but an unknown experimental factor could not be ruled out. Most TCR sequences were observed very rarely across donors, whereas some public TCRs were present in many individuals. A group of highly shared sequence variants was considered likely to be a technical artifact of the sequencing pipeline. The authors suggested that the approach could potentially be generalized to other disease states and immunological phenotypes. In a later analysis, HLA-associated TCR beta chains showed more clonal expansion and lower generation probabilities than non-associated chains that were equally common. When HLA alleles, especially DR and DQ, strongly co-occurred, attributing TCR associations to individual alleles was difficult. Presence/absence analyses assumed roughly uniform sequencing depth across donors, an assumption that may not hold. A later analysis found that most CMV-associated TCR beta chains appeared HLA-restricted, with HLA associations seemingly driven largely by CMV exposure. The only immune exposure information available for the cohort was CMV serostatus. A later analysis found that TCR association rates varied across HLA loci, with DRB1 alleles showing the most associated TCRs and HLA-C alleles the fewest. Broadly in line with IMGT annotations, most TCR beta V segments showed up in productive rearrangements about 87% or about 30% of the time in an earlier analysis of some 590 of the donors. A later analysis associated some 17,000 TCR beta sequences with specific HLA alleles at a false discovery rate of 0.05. A further reported finding was that TCR beta sequences accurately predicted the HLA-A and HLA-B alleles for most subjects in the first cohort. In the study, approximately 160 TCR beta chains were listed as associated with cytomegalovirus. About 17 rarely observed V segments, including chromosome 9 orphons, were excluded from the earlier analysis of approximately 600 of the donors because counts were too low. V-gene and J-gene trimming of TCR beta chains was associated with a missense DCLRE1C variant in a later genetic analysis, and the association was replicated in an independent cohort. A few of the identified cytomegalovirus-associated TCR beta chains were confirmed in vitro to be specific for cytomegalovirus antigens. Because the 87-base-pair reads could not distinguish some IMGT-functional V segments, including TRBV6-2 and TRBV6-3, those segments were excluded. A later genetic analysis reported fewer N-insertions in productive TCRs among donors in an Asian-associated ancestry cluster than the roughly 620-donor mean. Cytomegalovirus status was reported to be diagnosed by the classifier with high specificity and sensitivity in both the original and validation cohorts. According to a later analysis, parvovirus B19, influenza, CMV and Epstein-Barr virus appeared linked to several top co-occurrence clusters. In this cohort, only TCR beta chains were sequenced, and detectable features were limited by the absence of alpha or paired-chain data. Because some donors lacked HLA typing at each locus, the association tests relied only on the typed subset.

The cohort comprised several hundred healthy bone marrow donors. Cohort members were all nominally healthy when sampled, although unrecorded immune exposures were likely present. The donor tested CMV seronegative and was one of the 352 seronegative cohort members. A peripheral blood sample was collected from each donor, and TCR beta sequencing was performed on peripheral blood mononuclear cells. The Qiagen DNeasy Blood Extraction Kit was used to extract genomic DNA from the blood cell samples. V is pared back by 9 bases and J by 8 bases, with 9 bases lying between the germline termini. The CDR3 sequence holds 10 residues, the cysteine and phenylalanine included. Just CDR3 DNA is preserved here, 30 bases in frame from base 1. The germline V gene specifies MNHNS as CDR1 and SASEGT as CDR2. This clone was counted many times. Its antigen is still unknown. No quality values exist for individual bases; no much larger clone is one base distant. The same CDR3 arises from other DNA sequences in this sample as well.

Library method: the immunoSEQ multiplex PCR assay. For the multiplex PCR, a mixture combining 60 forward primers for TCR Vbeta segments and 13 reverse primers for TCR Jbeta segments was used. A multiplex PCR assay on genomic DNA amplified the CDR3 region of rearranged TCR beta genes. The Illumina HiSeq System was used to sequence the amplified TCR beta libraries as 87-base-pair reads. The published analysis was carried out like this. In a later analysis, tens of millions of unique TCR beta chains were counted across the approximately 670 repertoires, and around 10 million of these chains were shared by at least two donors. A nearest-neighbor algorithm error-corrected the raw reads and collapsed the reads into unique sequences, merging closely related sequences to remove PCR and sequencing errors. To assign V, D and J gene segments, CDR3 sequences were aligned to IMGT reference sequences. Each retained sequence needed at least a six-nucleotide match to both a V gene segment and a J gene segment. A rearrangement counted as productive if the CDR3 had no stop codons and remained in frame with V and J, and every other rearrangement counted as non-productive. Following IMGT convention, CDR3 was defined as the stretch from the second conserved V-encoded cysteine to the conserved J-encoded phenylalanine. The earlier analysis of approximately 590 of the donors excluded any sequence lacking an unambiguous match to a single V gene segment. An earlier analysis of a few hundred of the donors classified V segments as functional when productive rearrangements were above 56.7% and as segregating when the standard deviation between donors was above 5%. A statistical classification framework was built for diagnosing cytomegalovirus status from the catalog of TCR beta chain sequences. In a later analysis, V and J genes were assigned by comparing TCR nucleotide sequences against IMGT/GENE-DB human TR gene sequences. Using the TCRdist pipeline, a later analysis assigned CDR3 sequences along with most-parsimonious VDJ recombination scenarios. In a later analysis, each TCR beta chain was defined by its CDR3 amino acid sequence together with its V-gene family, and reads lacking a unique V-gene family were excluded. A later analysis removed over 500 highly shared, low-generation-probability nucleotide sequences to deal with suspected cross-contamination and a sequencing artifact. In a later analysis, a clonal expansion index for each public chain was calculated from normalized within-repertoire ranks of inferred template counts. In a later analysis, generation probabilities were computed using a VDJ recombination model fitted to out-of-frame rearrangements, and the results were checked against IGoR. A later analysis scored TCR-TCR, TCR-HLA and TCR-CMV co-occurrence with hypergeometric tests, applying a repertoire-size bias correction to TCR pairs. A later analysis estimated false discovery rates by permuting HLA or CMV assignments 20 times. In a later analysis, co-occurring TCRs were grouped using DBSCAN, with TCRdist sequence similarity added in when clustering inside HLA-allele-positive subsets. For co-occurrence clustering, repertoires with fewer than 30,000 or more than 120,000 public chains were excluded, along with roughly five repertoires with anomalous nucleotide sharing. As stored in TCRdb, this immuneACCESS dataset retains in-frame rearrangements with V and J assigned. A fraction of the clones does not appear; measured against another copy, unresolved V genes explain less than half of the discrepancy, and the remainder lacks a known reason. The DNA was the basis for D and trimming; V, J and clone size are from that table. This sample holds roughly 110,000 clones; 73% were observed only once. The ten largest account for around 7.4% of the sample.

Sequenced material: PBMCs. This receptor chain uses TRBV6-1 and TRBJ2-3; D gene: possibly TRBD2, on 5 matching bases. The sequence derives from a man aged 25-40 years in good health and CMV-seronegative. The DNA is TGTGCCAGTTCCGCGGGTACGCAGTATTTT. Its translation reads: CASSAGTQYF.